This TCR beta chain was found in a study of cytomegalovirus exposure and HLA in healthy donors. J was trimmed by 7 bases and V by 1 base; bases with no gene match: 7. Germline V gene lookup returns CDR1 MGHRA and CDR2 YSYEKL. The CDR3 spans 16 residues. The repertoire was sequenced with immunoSEQ multiplex PCR; TCRdb's copy has only in-frame clones and lacks some. The sample contains 95,000 to 150,000 clones, around 90% of which appear only once. Sequenced sample: PBMCs. The V and J genes are TRBV4-1 and TRBJ1-6; the match to TRBD1 covers 7 bases. This TCR came from a woman aged 18 to 35 in good health and CMV-seronegative. CDR3 sequence: CASSQAPGQRNSPLHF. The CDR3 nucleotides are TGCGCCAGCAGCCAAGCACCGGGACAGCGAAATTCACCCCTCCACTTT.